A selection of T cell receptor beta chains follows, all from one sample in a study of cytomegalovirus exposure and HLA in healthy donors. Method: immunoSEQ multiplex PCR; TCRdb's copy keeps in-frame clones and lacks some. In the table there are approximately 79,000 clones, over 70% of which are singletons. The sequenced sample was PBMCs. These TCRs come from a boy younger than 18 in good health and CMV-seronegative. CDR3s include the opening cysteine and the closing phenylalanine or tryptophan. A D gene is named only where the DNA matches it firmly. Not every row has a clone size; where given, it reads once, few, many or a size class.

v_gene	len	abundance	d_gene	j_gene	CDR3nt	CDR3aa
TRBV4-1	15	few	-	TRBJ1-1	TGCGCCAGCAGCCTCCACGGGGATTGGAACACTGAAGCTTTCTTT	CASSLHGDWNTEAFF
TRBV5-4	14	-	-	TRBJ2-5	TGTGCCAGCAGCTTGATGGCGGGCCAAGAGACCCAGTACTTC	CASSLMAGQETQYF
TRBV7-3	13	-	-	TRBJ2-1	TGTGCCAGCAGCTTAACGGAGCACAATGAGCAGTTCTTC	CASSLTEHNEQFF
TRBV6-1	14	-	-	TRBJ2-5	TGTGCCAGCAGAGACACCTACCCAAGAGAGACCCAGTACTTC	CASRDTYPRETQYF
TRBV6-5	15	few	-	TRBJ1-6	TGTGCCAGCAGTTACTCTGGAGGCAATAATTCACCCCTCCACTTT	CASSYSGGNNSPLHF
TRBV15	15	-	TRBD2	TRBJ2-1	TGTGCCACCAGCCCCGGGAGGGCCGTGGACAATGAGCAGTTCTTC	CATSPGRAVDNEQFF
TRBV7-9	14	-	-	TRBJ1-1	TGTGCCAGCAGCTTAGCGTCCCCGTGGCCTGAAGCTTTCTTT	CASSLASPWPEAFF
TRBV7-2	16	-	TRBD1	TRBJ2-7	TGTGCCAGCAGAAGACCCAATCGGACAGGGGCCTACGAGCAGTACTTC	CASRRPNRTGAYEQYF
TRBV6-1	15	few	-	TRBJ1-2	TGTGCCAGCAGACTCAACAAAGGGGCGTTCGATGGCTACACCTTC	CASRLNKGAFDGYTF
TRBV7-3	14	few	TRBD1	TRBJ2-7	TGTGCCAGCAGCTTAGGCCAGGGGGCCTACGAGCAGTACTTC	CASSLGQGAYEQYF
TRBV4-1	15	-	TRBD1	TRBJ1-2	TGCGCCAGCAGCCAAGTGGGGGACAGGGGGAATGGCTACACCTTC	CASSQVGDRGNGYTF
TRBV14	15	-	TRBD1	TRBJ2-7	TGTGCCAGCAGCCAAGGGACAGGGTATTTCTACGAGCAGTACTTC	CASSQGTGYFYEQYF
TRBV29-1	16	-	-	TRBJ1-3	TGCAGCGTTGAAGAGTGGGCAGGGAATCGTGGAAACACCATATATTTT	CSVEEWAGNRGNTIYF
TRBV9	14	-	TRBD2	TRBJ2-2	TGTGCCAGCAGGGGGACTACGAACACCGGGGAGCTGTTTTTT	CASRGTTNTGELFF
TRBV6-1	15	-	TRBD1	TRBJ2-5	TGTGCCAGCAGTCCCGGGACAGGGACCATAGAGACCCGGTACTTC	CASSPGTGTIETRYF
TRBV28	15	-	TRBD1	TRBJ1-5	TGTGCCAGCAGTGTGGCCGAGACAGGGCATCAGCCCCAGCATTTT	CASSVAETGHQPQHF
TRBV7-3	14	-	-	TRBJ1-1	TGTGCCAGCAGGCTAACAGGGCTCGACACTGAAGCTTTCTTT	CASRLTGLDTEAFF
TRBV30	12	-	-	TRBJ1-1	TGTGCCTGGAGTGTAGGAGACACTGAAGCTTTCTTT	CAWSVGDTEAFF
TRBV28	15	-	TRBD1	TRBJ2-5	TGTGCCAGCAGTTTCTGGGACAGGGCTGAAGAGACCCAGTACTTC	CASSFWDRAEETQYF
TRBV7-8	16	-	TRBD2	TRBJ2-1	TGTGCCAGCAGCCCTCACCAGCGGGAGGTTTTGGGTGAGCAGTTCTTC	CASSPHQREVLGEQFF
TRBV9	15	-	TRBD2	TRBJ2-7	TGTGCCAGCAGCGTAGATAGCGGGGTAGCCTACGAGCAGTACTTC	CASSVDSGVAYEQYF
TRBV11-2	13	-	TRBD1	TRBJ1-5	TGTGCCAGCAGCCGGACAGGAAATCAGCCCCAGCATTTT	CASSRTGNQPQHF
TRBV7-9	12	-	TRBD1	TRBJ1-1	TGTGCCAGCAGCCCCGGGACAGGTGAAGCTTTCTTT	CASSPGTGEAFF
TRBV14	15	-	-	TRBJ1-2	TGTGCCAGCAGCCAAGTACAGGGTCTTACCTATGGCTACACCTTC	CASSQVQGLTYGYTF
TRBV29-1	12	-	-	TRBJ2-7	TGCAGCGTTGAAGCCACTGGTTACGAGCAGTACTTC	CSVEATGYEQYF
TRBV5-1	13	-	TRBD1	TRBJ1-1	TGCGCCAGCAGCTTGGCTACAGGGGAACAAGCTTTCTTT	CASSLATGEQAFF
TRBV14	16	-	-	TRBJ1-3	TGTGCCAGCAGCAGACTATCGGAGAATCTTGGAAACACCATATATTTT	CASSRLSENLGNTIYF
TRBV30	14	-	TRBD1	TRBJ2-2	TGTGCCTGGAGTGTGCAGGGGGCCCCCGGGGAGCTGTTTTTT	CAWSVQGAPGELFF
TRBV10-1	14	-	-	TRBJ2-4	TGCGCCAGCAGTGACGCGGGGCTCGGGAACATTCAGTACTTC	CASSDAGLGNIQYF
TRBV6-1	14	-	-	TRBJ2-3	TGTGCCAGCAGCGCCGGGATTTATACAGATACGCAGTATTTT	CASSAGIYTDTQYF
TRBV5-4	16	-	TRBD2	TRBJ2-5	TGTGCCAGCAGCTCCGGACTAGCGGGAGAGAGGAAGACCCAGTACTTC	CASSSGLAGERKTQYF
TRBV4-2	17	-	-	TRBJ1-5	TGTGCCAGCAGCCCCTCATTCCGAGGACAGCCCAATCAGCCCCAGCATTTT	CASSPSFRGQPNQPQHF
TRBV6-5	15	few	-	TRBJ2-2	TGTGCCAGCAGTTTACTAGGGACGAACACCGGGGAGCTGTTTTTT	CASSLLGTNTGELFF
TRBV29-1	14	once	TRBD1	TRBJ2-7	TGCAGCGTTGAGGGACAGGGGGCACACTACGAGCAGTACTTC	CSVEGQGAHYEQYF
TRBV4-3	16	-	TRBD1	TRBJ1-2	TGCGCCAGCAGCCAAGAAGTCACAGGGGTCGGCTATGGCTACACCTTC	CASSQEVTGVGYGYTF
TRBV28	14	-	-	TRBJ1-5	TGTGCCAGCAGTTTAGACAGATTCAATCAGCCCCAGCATTTT	CASSLDRFNQPQHF
TRBV6-5	16	-	-	TRBJ1-6	TGTGCCAGCAGTTACTCGGGCCCGGGAGAAGGTTCACCCCTCCACTTT	CASSYSGPGEGSPLHF
TRBV7-2	16	-	-	TRBJ2-7	TGTGCCAGCAGCTTAGACTGGGGCAGGAGATCCTACGAGCAGTACTTC	CASSLDWGRRSYEQYF
TRBV29-1	14	-	TRBD2	TRBJ2-1	TGCAGCGTCGGGACTAGCGGGGTGTACAATGAGCAGTTCTTC	CSVGTSGVYNEQFF
TRBV7-9	14	-	TRBD2	TRBJ2-1	TGTGCCAGCAGCAGACTAGCGGGGGGGCATGAGCAGTTCTTC	CASSRLAGGHEQFF
TRBV4-3	15	-	TRBD1	TRBJ1-5	TGCGCCAGCAGCAAGAGCCGGGACAGGGATCAGCCCCAGCATTTT	CASSKSRDRDQPQHF
TRBV7-8	14	few	-	TRBJ2-7	TGTGCCAGCAGCACGGACATAGCTCCTTACGAGCAGTACTTC	CASSTDIAPYEQYF
TRBV27	15	-	TRBD2	TRBJ2-7	TGTGCCAGCCGTCCGATACTAGCGCCTTCCTACGAGCAGTACTTC	CASRPILAPSYEQYF
TRBV7-3	15	-	-	TRBJ2-1	TGTGCCAGCAGCTTGGGGGGAGGAACCGGGGATGAGCAGTTCTTC	CASSLGGGTGDEQFF
TRBV7-7	14	-	TRBD1	TRBJ2-2	TGTGCCAGCAGGGGACAGGGGGCGACCGGGGAGCTGTTTTTT	CASRGQGATGELFF
TRBV6-4	15	-	TRBD1	TRBJ2-1	TGTGCCAGCAGTCTCCGGGACAGGGGGCCGGATGAGCAGTTCTTC	CASSLRDRGPDEQFF
TRBV19	14	-	-	TRBJ1-1	TGTGCCAGTAGCCTTCAGGGGCCTAACACTGAAGCTTTCTTT	CASSLQGPNTEAFF
TRBV7-2	13	-	-	TRBJ1-1	TGTGCCAGCAGCCTAACGTTGAACACTGAAGCTTTCTTT	CASSLTLNTEAFF
TRBV29-1	14	once	-	TRBJ1-2	TGCAGCGTTGAAGACCGTAGGGGTGGCTATGGCTACACCTTC	CSVEDRRGGYGYTF
TRBV10-3	14	few	-	TRBJ1-1	TGTGCCATCTGGAGGGGGGGAGTGAACACTGAAGCTTTCTTT	CAIWRGGVNTEAFF
TRBV19	12	-	TRBD1	TRBJ1-4	TGTGCCAGCCGACAGGGGAATGAAAAACTGTTTTTT	CASRQGNEKLFF
TRBV11-3	14	-	TRBD2	TRBJ2-3	TGTGCCAGCAGCTCGGGGGGGTCAGTGGATACGCAGTATTTT	CASSSGGSVDTQYF
TRBV4-1	16	-	-	TRBJ1-4	TGCGCCAGCAGCCAAGCAGAAGGGGCAACTAATGAAAAACTGTTTTTT	CASSQAEGATNEKLFF
TRBV15	14	-	-	TRBJ2-1	TGTGCCACCGAGGATCGGAGCTCCTACAATGAGCAGTTCTTC	CATEDRSSYNEQFF
TRBV28	15	-	-	TRBJ1-6	TGTGCCAGCAGTTTATCGCTGGCCGTCAATTCACCCCTCCACTTT	CASSLSLAVNSPLHF
TRBV7-3	13	once	-	TRBJ1-1	TGTGCCAGCAGGCTTGGCCCGAACACTGAAGCTTTCTTT	CASRLGPNTEAFF
TRBV7-3	14	-	-	TRBJ1-1	TGTGCCAGCAGCTTAGACGGCCGGGACACCAAAGCTTTCTTT	CASSLDGRDTKAFF
TRBV5-4	16	-	-	TRBJ2-1	TGTGCCAGCAGCTTTGGGGGGACCGGCTCCTACAATGAGCAGTTCTTC	CASSFGGTGSYNEQFF
TRBV5-1	14	-	-	TRBJ2-7	TGCGCCAGCAGCTTGGCCGTCGGGACCTACGAGCAGTACTTC	CASSLAVGTYEQYF